This record looks at one T cell receptor (beta chain) sequence and its context. Its matching antigen is unknown. These data are taken from a study of blood T cells in healthy people across ages. Points from the study as a whole: Measured against age, TCR beta diversity per million T cells decreased in a roughly linear manner.

The CDR3 has 15 residues. V was clipped by 5 bases and J by 2 bases, with 18 bases between them. Germline assignment: CDR1 SQVTM and CDR2 ANQGSEA. The use of a sample-barcoded 5' primer and a J-beta primer mix characterized a second PCR of about 6 to 11 cycles. Template switching added a 12-random-nucleotide identifier to every cDNA molecule. TCRdb reprocessed the 5' RACE reads with MiXCR, giving one entry per CDR3 protein. Altogether roughly 1,800,000 distinct CDR3 sequences are present, 49% being singletons, with the ten largest covering less than 2.5%. The study drew donors from healthy Caucasian individuals in Russia aged roughly 6 to 95.

Sequences were obtained from blood. The V call is TRBV29-1, the J call TRBJ1-1; D is undetermined. The TCR originated in a woman aged 40 to 55 in good health. This CDR3 is CSVFLLSGENTEAFF. Here the CDR3 DNA reads TGCAGCGTTTTTCTCTTATCGGGCGAAAACACTGAAGCTTTCTTT.